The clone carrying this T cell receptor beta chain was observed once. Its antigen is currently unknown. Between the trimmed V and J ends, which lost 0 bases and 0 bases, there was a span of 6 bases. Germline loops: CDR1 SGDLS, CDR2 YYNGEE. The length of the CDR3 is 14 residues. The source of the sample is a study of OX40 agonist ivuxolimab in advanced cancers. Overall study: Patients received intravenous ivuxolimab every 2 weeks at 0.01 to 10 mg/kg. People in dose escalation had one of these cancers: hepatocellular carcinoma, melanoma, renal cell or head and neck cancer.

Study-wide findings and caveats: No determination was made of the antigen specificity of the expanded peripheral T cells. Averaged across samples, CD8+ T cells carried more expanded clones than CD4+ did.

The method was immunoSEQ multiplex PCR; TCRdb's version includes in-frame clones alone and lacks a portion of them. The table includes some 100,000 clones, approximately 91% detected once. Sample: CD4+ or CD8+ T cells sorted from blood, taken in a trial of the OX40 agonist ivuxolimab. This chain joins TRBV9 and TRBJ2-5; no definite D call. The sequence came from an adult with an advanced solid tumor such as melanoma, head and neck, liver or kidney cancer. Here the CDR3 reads CASSVAVNQETQYF. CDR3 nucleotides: TGTGCCAGCAGCGTAGCGGTGAACCAAGAGACCCAGTACTTC.